This T cell receptor (beta chain) comes out of a study of CD4 T cells in relation to SARS-CoV-2 and coronaviruses. Study-wide context: After roughly ten days of antigen culture, PBMC TCR beta CDR3s were sequenced.

Some clones are missing from TCRdb's copy, which holds only in-frame ones; the method was immunoSEQ multiplex PCR. The table records 35,000 or so clones, about 80% of them present only once. Study conclusions and caveats: In 55% to 75% of donors, memory CD4+ clonotypes crossrecognized SARS-CoV-2 and at least one common cold coronavirus spike.

Trimming removed 5 bases at V and 0 bases at J, with 8 bases between. Germline V CDR1 and CDR2: KGHSH, LQKENI. This CDR3 contains 14 residues. Regarding this clone: Its antigen is currently unknown.

What was sequenced was naive CD4+ T cells from PBMCs, cultured in vitro. Subset reported: naive CD4+ T cells isolated by negative enrichment. The V gene is TRBV18, the J gene TRBJ1-5, with D possibly matching TRBD1 (5 bases). This sequence originates from an adult with COVID-19. CDR3 region: CASSGGFSNQPQHF. The CDR3 nucleotides are TGTGCCAGCTCAGGGGGGTTTAGCAATCAGCCCCAGCATTTT.